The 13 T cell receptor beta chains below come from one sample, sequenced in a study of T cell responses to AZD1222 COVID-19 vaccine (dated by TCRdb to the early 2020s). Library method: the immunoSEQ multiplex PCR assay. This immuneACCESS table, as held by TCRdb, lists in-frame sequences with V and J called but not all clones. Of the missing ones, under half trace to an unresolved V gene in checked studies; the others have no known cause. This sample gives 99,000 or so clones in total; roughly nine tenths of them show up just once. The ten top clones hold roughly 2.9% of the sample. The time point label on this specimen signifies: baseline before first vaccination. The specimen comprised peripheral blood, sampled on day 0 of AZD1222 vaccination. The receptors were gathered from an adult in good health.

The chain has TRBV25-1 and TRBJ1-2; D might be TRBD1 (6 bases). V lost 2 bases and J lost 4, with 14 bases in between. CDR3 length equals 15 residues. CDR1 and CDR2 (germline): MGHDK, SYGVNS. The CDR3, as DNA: TGTGCCAGCAGTGAACCCTGGACAGAAGGCTATGGCTACACCTTC. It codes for CASSEPWTEGYGYTF.

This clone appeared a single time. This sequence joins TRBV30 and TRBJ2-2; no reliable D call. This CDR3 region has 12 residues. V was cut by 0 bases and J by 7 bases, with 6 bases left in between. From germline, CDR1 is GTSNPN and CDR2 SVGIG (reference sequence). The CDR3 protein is CAWSVESGELFF. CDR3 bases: TGTGCCTGGAGTGTTGAGAGCGGGGAGCTGTTTTTT.

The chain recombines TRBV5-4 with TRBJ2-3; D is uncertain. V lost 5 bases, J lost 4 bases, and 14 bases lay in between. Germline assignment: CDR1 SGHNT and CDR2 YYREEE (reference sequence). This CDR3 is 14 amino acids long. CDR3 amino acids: CASRPDPIADTQYF. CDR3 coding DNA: TGTGCCAGCAGACCCGACCCGATAGCAGATACGCAGTATTTT.

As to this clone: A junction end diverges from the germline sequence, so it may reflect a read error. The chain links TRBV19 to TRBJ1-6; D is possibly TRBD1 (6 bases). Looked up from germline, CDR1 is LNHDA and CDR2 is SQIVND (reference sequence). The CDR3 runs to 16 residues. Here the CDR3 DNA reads TGTGCCAGTAGTAGACCCGGACAGACCTACAATTCACCCCTCCACTTT. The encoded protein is CASSRPGQTYNSPLHF. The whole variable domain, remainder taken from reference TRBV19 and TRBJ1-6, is DGGITQSPKYLFRKEGQNVTLSCEQNLNHDAMYWYRQDPGQGLRLIYYSQIVNDFQKGDIAEGYSVSREKKESFPLTVTSAQKNPTAFYLCASSRPGQTYNSPLHFGNGTRLTVT.

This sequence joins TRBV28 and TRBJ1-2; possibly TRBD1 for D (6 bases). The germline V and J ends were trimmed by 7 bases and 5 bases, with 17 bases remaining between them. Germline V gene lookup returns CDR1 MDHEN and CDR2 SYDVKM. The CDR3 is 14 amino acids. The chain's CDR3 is CASIPAGGRYGYTF. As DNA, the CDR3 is TGTGCCAGCATCCCGGCGGGGGGCAGGTATGGCTACACCTTC.

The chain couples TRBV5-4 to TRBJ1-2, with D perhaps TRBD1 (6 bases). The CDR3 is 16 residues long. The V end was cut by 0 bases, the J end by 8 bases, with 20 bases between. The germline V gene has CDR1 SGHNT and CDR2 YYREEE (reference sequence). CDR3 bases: TGTGCCAGCAGCTTGGAGGGGGGCCGACTGATCGAGGGCTACACCTTC. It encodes CASSLEGGRLIEGYTF.

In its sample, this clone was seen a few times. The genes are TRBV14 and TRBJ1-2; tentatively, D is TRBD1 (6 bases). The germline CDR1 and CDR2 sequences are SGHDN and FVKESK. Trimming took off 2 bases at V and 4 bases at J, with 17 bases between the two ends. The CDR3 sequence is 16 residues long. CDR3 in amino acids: CASSQLDRSLLYGYTF. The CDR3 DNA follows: TGTGCCAGCAGCCAATTAGACAGGTCCCTCCTCTATGGCTACACCTTC.

The CDR3 nucleotides read TGTGCCAGCAGCCCAAGGACTAGCTGGGACATTCAGTACTTC. It codes for CASSPRTSWDIQYF. The rearrangement uses TRBV9 and TRBJ2-4; 8 bases align to TRBD2. CDR3 length: 14 residues. Per germline, CDR1 SGDLS and CDR2 YYNGEE. The V segment lost 4 bases and the J segment 8 bases; nucleotides outside the gene matches: 8.

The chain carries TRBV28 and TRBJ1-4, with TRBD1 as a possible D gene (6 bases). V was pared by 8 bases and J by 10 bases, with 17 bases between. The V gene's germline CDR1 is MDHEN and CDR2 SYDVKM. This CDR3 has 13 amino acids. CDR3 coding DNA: TGTGCCAGCCGGGGGCACGGTTCAGGAAAACTGTTTTTT. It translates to CASRGHGSGKLFF.

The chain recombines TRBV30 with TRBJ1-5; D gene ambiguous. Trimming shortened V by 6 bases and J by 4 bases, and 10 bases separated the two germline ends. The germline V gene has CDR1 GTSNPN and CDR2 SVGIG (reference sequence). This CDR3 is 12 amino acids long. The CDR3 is CACAPLNQPQHF. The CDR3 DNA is TGTGCCTGTGCACCGTTAAATCAGCCCCAGCATTTT.

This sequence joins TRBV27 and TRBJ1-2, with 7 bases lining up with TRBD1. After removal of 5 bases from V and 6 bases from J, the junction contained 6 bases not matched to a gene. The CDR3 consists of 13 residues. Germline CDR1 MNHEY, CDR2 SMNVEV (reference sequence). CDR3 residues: CASSDREGDGYTF. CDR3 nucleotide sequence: TGTGCCAGCAGTGACAGGGAGGGCGATGGCTACACCTTC.

The CDR3 spells CASSLGGSMNTEAFF. Written as DNA, the CDR3 is TGCGCCAGCAGCTTGGGGGGTAGCATGAACACTGAAGCTTTCTTT. The rearrangement joins TRBV5-1 to TRBJ1-1; no firm D call. Per germline, CDR1 SGHRS and CDR2 YFSETQ. Trimming took off 0 bases at V and 0 bases at J, with 9 bases between the two ends. The CDR3 is 15 amino acids.

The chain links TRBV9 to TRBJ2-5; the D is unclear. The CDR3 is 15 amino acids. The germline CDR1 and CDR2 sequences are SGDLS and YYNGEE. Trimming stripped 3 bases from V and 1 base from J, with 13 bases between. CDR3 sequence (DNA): TGTGCCAGCAGCGCCGACGGACGGATCCAAGAGACCCAGTACTTC. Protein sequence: CASSADGRIQETQYF.